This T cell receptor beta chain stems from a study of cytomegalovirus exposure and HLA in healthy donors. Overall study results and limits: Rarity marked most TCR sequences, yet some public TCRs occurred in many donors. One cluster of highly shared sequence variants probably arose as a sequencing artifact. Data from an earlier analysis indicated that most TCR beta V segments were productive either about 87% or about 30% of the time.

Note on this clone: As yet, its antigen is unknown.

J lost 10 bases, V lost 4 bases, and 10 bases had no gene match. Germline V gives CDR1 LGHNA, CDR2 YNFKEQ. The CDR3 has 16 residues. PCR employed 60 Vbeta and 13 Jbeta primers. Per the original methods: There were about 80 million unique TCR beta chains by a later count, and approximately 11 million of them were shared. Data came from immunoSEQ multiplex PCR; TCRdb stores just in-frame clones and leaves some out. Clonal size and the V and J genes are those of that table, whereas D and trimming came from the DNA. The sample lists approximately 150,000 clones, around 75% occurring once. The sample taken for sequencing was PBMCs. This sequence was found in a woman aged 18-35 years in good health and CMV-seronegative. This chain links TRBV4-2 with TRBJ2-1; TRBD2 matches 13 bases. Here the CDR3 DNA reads TGTGCCAGCAGCCCAGTACTAGCGGGGGGGGTTGACGAGCAGTTCTTC. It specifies CASSPVLAGGVDEQFF.